These T cell receptor beta chains were read from a single sample in a study of T-cell reconstitution after alpha-beta-depleted transplantation in children. Using its own MiXCR run on the PCR reads, TCRdb lists one record per CDR3 protein. There are 800,000 to 1,000,000 distinct CDR3 sequences in the sample; roughly 29% occur only once, and about 28% lies in the top ten. The sample consisted of PBMCs, mostly from graft donor cells, taken 360 days after TCRalphabeta/CD19-depleted stem cell transplant. The receptors shown here come from a boy under two years old who had a stem cell transplant for SCID, so the T cells may come from the graft donor. CDR3s include the opening cysteine and the closing phenylalanine or tryptophan.

cdr3_aa | j_call | v_call
CATRTGYLNTEAFF | TRBJ1-1 | TRBV15
CASTQGALSNEQFF | TRBJ2-1 | TRBV5-4
CSAPDGKMNTEAFF | TRBJ1-1 | TRBV20-1
CASSLWGVSGGELFF | TRBJ2-2 | TRBV28
CSAGQGRQETQYF | TRBJ2-5 | TRBV20-1
CASQDRNANTGELFF | TRBJ2-2 | TRBV5-1
CASTPGLMSAYEQYF | TRBJ2-7 | TRBV12-3/TRBV12-4
CASRTSGSNEQFF | TRBJ2-1 | TRBV12-3/TRBV12-4
CASGGTWTYNEQFF | TRBJ2-1 | TRBV28
CASSLEGADGYTF | TRBJ1-2 | TRBV7-9
CASSQDNRDKETQYF | TRBJ2-5 | TRBV4-2
CASSPMTGNYEQYF | TRBJ2-7 | TRBV18
CSAVGRLNTEAFF | TRBJ1-1 | TRBV20-1
CASSPLSGGSTDTQYF | TRBJ2-3 | TRBV7-8
CASSSPRQGGNEQYF | TRBJ2-7 | TRBV28
CASSFGSSGGRNEQFF | TRBJ2-1 | TRBV5-1
CASSYSLAGRTYNEQFF | TRBJ2-1 | TRBV6-5
CASSPPAGRNSPLHF | TRBJ1-6 | TRBV27
CASSSPIYEQYF | TRBJ2-7 | TRBV28
CASSFTSGTEAFF | TRBJ1-1 | TRBV6-6
CASSFHGTGIYNEQFF | TRBJ2-1 | TRBV5-1
CASSLKGQGELQYEQYF | TRBJ2-7 | TRBV12-3/TRBV12-4
CASSLVAGPSSGNTIYF | TRBJ1-3 | TRBV5-1
CASSLGPSPDTDTQYF | TRBJ2-3 | TRBV11-2
CSARGPFHPGDSPLHF | TRBJ1-6 | TRBV20-1
CASSYSLARYNEQFF | TRBJ2-1 | TRBV6-5
CASSLIRVDYGYTF | TRBJ1-2 | TRBV28
CAISAGVASYGYTF | TRBJ1-2 | TRBV10-3
CASSLSSTVSYEQYF | TRBJ2-7 | TRBV12-3/TRBV12-4
CSVVMNAYEQYF | TRBJ2-7 | TRBV29-1
CASSVLSNTEAFF | TRBJ1-1 | TRBV9
CASSTRGTSGRDEQFF | TRBJ2-1 | TRBV12-3/TRBV12-4
CATSGFGTVLNTEAFF | TRBJ1-1 | TRBV12-3/TRBV12-4
CASSLAAENYGYTF | TRBJ1-2 | TRBV5-5
CASRPGTAPSTTDTQYF | TRBJ2-3 | TRBV2
CASSDLTGGDNEQFF | TRBJ2-1 | TRBV2
CASSLATSEPTDTQYF | TRBJ2-3 | TRBV7-6
CATRWDSVSYEQYF | TRBJ2-7 | TRBV6-2/TRBV6-3
CASRRDRVVTEAFF | TRBJ1-1 | TRBV27
CASSRANGRGLLDEQFF | TRBJ2-1 | TRBV7-8
CASSVGTGGNQPQHF | TRBJ1-5 | TRBV7-2
CAISMGLNNEQFF | TRBJ2-1 | TRBV10-3
CASSYPISLAKNIQYF | TRBJ2-4 | TRBV6-5
CASSDPVGQLTDTQYF | TRBJ2-3 | TRBV10-2
CASSLSFTSGGIEQFF | TRBJ2-1 | TRBV7-9
CASSLDTGGGEAFF | TRBJ1-1 | TRBV28
CASSQGGSSNQPQHF | TRBJ1-5 | TRBV12-3/TRBV12-4
CASKQTSPGETQYF | TRBJ2-5 | TRBV28
CASSPGAGNTGELFF | TRBJ2-2 | TRBV11-2
CASSPQVPGQGGKQFF | TRBJ2-1 | TRBV9
CASSWVRGPPYNEQFF | TRBJ2-1 | TRBV12-3/TRBV12-4
CASSLSRAHAKDTQYF | TRBJ2-3 | TRBV12-3/TRBV12-4
CASSFDRASTDTQYF | TRBJ2-3 | TRBV12-3/TRBV12-4
CASSRDRGRKNIQYF | TRBJ2-4 | TRBV7-9
CASSLVTASTDTQYF | TRBJ2-3 | TRBV27
CASSLMTGYEQYF | TRBJ2-7 | TRBV7-2
CATSDSAGYEQYF | TRBJ2-7 | TRBV24-1
CASSQETGEDEQYF | TRBJ2-7 | TRBV4-1
CASSQSGTGPEKLFF | TRBJ1-4 | TRBV4-1
CASSFWEGGETQYF | TRBJ2-5 | TRBV5-1